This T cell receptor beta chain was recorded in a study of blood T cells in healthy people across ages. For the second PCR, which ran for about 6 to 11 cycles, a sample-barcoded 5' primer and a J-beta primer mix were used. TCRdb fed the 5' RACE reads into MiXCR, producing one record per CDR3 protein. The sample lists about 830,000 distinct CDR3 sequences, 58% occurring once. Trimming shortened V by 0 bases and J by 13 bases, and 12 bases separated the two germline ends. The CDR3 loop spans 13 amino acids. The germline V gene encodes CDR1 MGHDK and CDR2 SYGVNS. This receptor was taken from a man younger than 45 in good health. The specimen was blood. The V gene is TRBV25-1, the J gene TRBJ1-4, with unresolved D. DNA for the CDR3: TGTGCCAGCAGTGAATATTGGGAGCGGCGACTGTTTTTT. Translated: CASSEYWERRLFF.